These 27 T cell receptor beta chains were sequenced from one sample in a study of OX40 agonist ivuxolimab in advanced cancers. Clones were read by immunoSEQ multiplex PCR, and TCRdb kept only the in-frame ones, dropping some. The profile shows some 50,000 clones, about 83% of them singletons. The sample in question was CD4+ or CD8+ T cells sorted from blood, obtained in a trial of the OX40 agonist ivuxolimab. These receptors were collected from an adult with an advanced solid tumor such as melanoma, head and neck, liver or kidney cancer.

The chain joins TRBV29-1 to TRBJ1-1; D ambiguous. The V end lost 8 bases, the J end lost 7 bases, and 14 bases lay between the germline ends. The germline V gene encodes CDR1 SQVTM and CDR2 ANQGSEA. The CDR3 runs 11 residues. The DNA for the CDR3 is TGCAGCTACGGGGAGGGAATTGAAGCTTTCTTT. It encodes CSYGEGIEAFF.

This chain joins TRBV21-1 and TRBJ2-7. TRBV21-1 is flagged as a pseudogene. This CDR3 is built from 14 residues. This CDR3 is CASSKVDRPYEQYF. The CDR3 nucleotides read TGTGCCAGCAGCAAAGTTGACCGACCTTACGAGCAGTACTTC.

The chain employs TRBV2 and TRBJ1-4; 11 nucleotides agree with TRBD1. J lost 10 bases, V lost 7 bases, and 14 bases had no gene match. Germline CDR1 reads SNHLY; CDR2 reads FYNNEI. This CDR3 region has 16 residues. Written as DNA, the CDR3 is TGTGCCAGCAAGCCGGACAGGGGGCATGGGGACCTAAAACTGTTTTTT. The encoded protein is CASKPDRGHGDLKLFF.

The chain is built from TRBV28 and TRBJ2-7; D is ambiguous. This CDR3 is built from 15 residues. Trimming took 3 bases from V and 7 from J, leaving 19 bases between them. In germline, CDR1 is MDHEN, CDR2 SYDVKM. Here the CDR3 DNA reads TGTGCCAGCAGTTTTATAGCTTCCCTCCAGGAGGAGCAGTACTTC. It yields the protein CASSFIASLQEEQYF.

The rearrangement joins TRBV5-5 to TRBJ2-7; 8 bases map to TRBD2. The V and J ends lost 0 bases and 7 bases, in that order; junction bases with no gene match: 0. The CDR3 has 12 amino acids. Germline lookup yields CDR1 SGHKS and CDR2 YYEKEE (reference sequence). The CDR3 spells CASSLGGREQYF. The CDR3 region has the DNA TGTGCCAGCAGCTTGGGCGGGAGGGAGCAGTACTTC.

This clone turned up a few times. The gene calls are TRBV5-5 and TRBJ1-5, with no clear D. CDR3 length equals 13 residues. Germline V CDR1 and CDR2: SGHKS, YYEKEE (reference sequence). V lost 1 base and J 4 bases, leaving 6 bases between the germline ends. The CDR3 is CASSLTGNQPQHF. The CDR3 DNA follows: TGTGCCAGCAGCTTGACGGGGAATCAGCCCCAGCATTTT.

This sequence joins TRBV30 and TRBJ2-3, with D unresolved. The CDR3 totals 14 residues. V lost 4 bases and J lost 0, with 11 bases in between. The germline gives CDR1 GTSNPN, CDR2 SVGIG (reference sequence). The CDR3 spells CAWMQGRSTDTQYF. CDR3 sequence (DNA): TGTGCCTGGATGCAAGGACGGAGCACAGATACGCAGTATTTT.

The gene calls are TRBV2 and TRBJ1-2; D unresolved. The length of the CDR3 is 12 residues. V lost 7 bases and J 5 bases, leaving 11 bases between the germline ends. Germline V gene lookup returns CDR1 SNHLY and CDR2 FYNNEI. The CDR3 here is CASNTDLYGYTF. CDR3 nucleotides: TGTGCCAGCAACACGGATCTATATGGCTACACCTTC.

The CDR3 coding sequence is TGCAGCGTTGCGGACGGCACAGATACGCAGTATTTT. Protein sequence: CSVADGTDTQYF. The chain couples TRBV29-1 to TRBJ2-3; D not resolved. The V gene lost 4 bases and the J gene lost 1 base, with 6 bases spanning the gap. The CDR3 runs 12 residues. CDR1 is SQVTM and CDR2 is ANQGSEA in the germline V gene.

The chain recombines TRBV2 with TRBJ2-1, with D possibly matching TRBD2 (6 bases). CDR1 SNHLY and CDR2 FYNNEI come from the germline V gene. The CDR3 contains 14 residues. The germline V and J ends were trimmed by 7 bases and 5 bases, with 15 bases remaining between them. The DNA of the CDR3 is TGTGCCAGCAACGCGCGGACTAAAAACAATGAGCAGTTCTTC. Translation: CASNARTKNNEQFF.

The J gene is TRBJ2-7, the V gene TRBV5-6; 10 bases align to TRBD1. This CDR3 is 16 amino acids long. V shed 5 bases and J 3 bases; nucleotides not matched to a gene: 11. Germline CDR1 SGHDT, CDR2 YYEEEE. The CDR3 spells CASRSTGGVVNYEQYF. The CDR3 DNA reads TGTGCCAGCAGGTCGACAGGGGGCGTTGTAAACTACGAGCAGTACTTC.

The rearrangement uses TRBV7-9 and TRBJ2-1; 8 positions agree with TRBD2. From germline, CDR1 is SEHNR and CDR2 FQNEAQ (reference sequence). The CDR3 has 17 residues. After removal of 5 bases from V and 0 bases from J, the junction contained 9 bases not matched to a gene. Here the CDR3 reads CASSLSTGTSSYNEQFF. Here the CDR3 DNA reads TGTGCCAGCAGCCTATCTACCGGGACTAGCTCCTACAATGAGCAGTTCTTC.

This sequence joins TRBV27 and TRBJ1-6; perhaps TRBD1 as D (5 bases). V lost 8 bases and J lost 9, with 8 bases in between. This CDR3 spans 11 amino acids. Per germline, CDR1 MNHEY and CDR2 SMNVEV (reference sequence). The CDR3 loop reads CASGRGSPLHF. The CDR3 DNA follows: TGTGCCAGCGGTAGGGGTTCACCCCTCCACTTT.

This chain links TRBV6-5 with TRBJ1-1; D might be TRBD1 (6 bases). V lost 5 bases and J 4 bases, leaving 11 bases between the germline ends. This CDR3 comprises 13 residues. Looked up from germline, CDR1 is MNHEY and CDR2 is SVGAGI. Written as DNA, the CDR3 is TGTGCCAGCAGTCGTTACAGGGCCACTGAAGCTTTCTTT. This sequence encodes CASSRYRATEAFF.

The chain carries TRBV5-1 and TRBJ2-7, with 8 bases lining up with TRBD1. Trimming removed 5 bases from V and 3 bases from J; junction bases left unmatched: 4. The CDR3 runs to 13 residues. CDR1 SGHRS and CDR2 YFSETQ come from the germline V gene. The CDR3 here is CASRTGDHYEQYF. Here the CDR3 DNA reads TGCGCCAGCAGGACAGGGGATCACTACGAGCAGTACTTC.

The rearrangement joins TRBV5-1 to TRBJ2-7; TRBD2 might be the D (5 bases). Germline V CDR1 and CDR2: SGHRS, YFSETQ. Trimming took off 1 base at V and 1 base at J, with 12 bases between the two ends. The CDR3 is 15 residues long. The CDR3 loop is CASSLNRGHSYEQYF. CDR3 DNA sequence: TGCGCCAGCAGCTTGAATCGCGGGCATTCCTACGAGCAGTACTTC.

This rearrangement joins TRBV9 to TRBJ2-2, with D possibly being TRBD1 or TRBD2 (5 bases each). The CDR3 sequence is 15 residues long. From germline, CDR1 is SGDLS and CDR2 YYNGEE. Between the trimmed V and J ends, which lost 3 bases and 5 bases, there was a span of 14 bases. The CDR3 loop reads CASSAGDPGTGELFF. In nucleotides, the CDR3 is TGTGCCAGCAGCGCCGGGGACCCGGGGACCGGGGAGCTGTTTTTT.

The rearrangement links TRBV6-1 to TRBJ2-2, with D possibly matching TRBD1 (6 bases). The ends were cut back, 8 bases at V and 0 bases at J, with 10 bases in the middle. The CDR3 has 14 residues. Germline V gene lookup returns CDR1 MNHNS and CDR2 SASEGT. CDR3: CASRGQTNTGELFF. DNA of the CDR3: TGTGCCAGCCGGGGACAAACGAACACCGGGGAGCTGTTTTTT.

The chain joins TRBV9 to TRBJ1-3; D uncertain. Germline CDR1 SGDLS, CDR2 YYNGEE. Between the trimmed V and J ends, which lost 0 bases and 3 bases, there was a span of 4 bases. The CDR3 runs 13 residues. The CDR3 reads CASSVDNGNTIYF. For the CDR3, the DNA is TGTGCCAGCAGCGTAGATAATGGAAACACCATATATTTT. Using reference TRBV9 and TRBJ1-3 for the parts outside the CDR3, the full variable domain is DSGVTQTPKHLITATGQRVTLRCSPRSGDLSVYWYQQSLDQGLQFLIQYYNGEERAKGNILERFSAQQFPDLHSELNLSSLELGDSALYFCASSVDNGNTIYFGEGSWLTVV.

This chain links TRBV7-9 with TRBJ1-6; D is unclear. V was cut by 2 bases and J by 9 bases, with 14 bases left in between. There are 15 residues in the CDR3. Germline CDR1 reads SEHNR; CDR2 reads FQNEAQ (reference sequence). The CDR3 reads CASSLTMAGGSPLHF. The CDR3 DNA is TGTGCCAGCAGCTTAACGATGGCAGGAGGTTCACCCCTCCACTTT.

In its sample, this clone was seen once. The V gene is TRBV6-1, the J gene TRBJ1-2; 12 nucleotides line up with TRBD1. Germline values: CDR1 MNHNS, CDR2 SASEGT. The CDR3 consists of 14 residues. The junction had 6 bases not matched to a gene; V was cut back by 6 bases and J by 7 bases. For the CDR3, the DNA is TGTGCCAGCAGAGGGGACAGGGGGCGCGGTGGCTACACCTTC. This sequence encodes CASRGDRGRGGYTF.

This chain connects TRBV7-2 to TRBJ2-1; the D is unclear. Trimming took 4 bases from V and 3 from J, leaving 10 bases between them. This CDR3 is built from 14 residues. The germline V gene has CDR1 SGHTA and CDR2 FQGNSA. The CDR3 protein is CASSSPAVYNEQFF. CDR3 coding DNA: TGTGCCAGCAGCTCCCCGGCGGTCTACAATGAGCAGTTCTTC.

This clone was observed once. The gene calls are TRBV29-1 and TRBJ2-3, with D maybe TRBD2 (5 bases). Trimming took 3 bases from V and 0 from J, leaving 7 bases between them. This CDR3 spans 13 amino acids. Per germline, CDR1 SQVTM and CDR2 ANQGSEA. The CDR3 bases are TGCAGCGTTGATCGGGATAGCACAGATACGCAGTATTTT. This codes for CSVDRDSTDTQYF.

V usage is TRBV30 and J usage is TRBJ1-2, with TRBD1 matching over 7 bases. V was pared by 8 bases and J by 8 bases, with 8 bases of the junction left unmatched. Germline CDR1 and CDR2: GTSNPN and SVGIG (reference sequence). This CDR3 has 11 amino acids. CDR3 sequence reads: CARDREKGYTF. The CDR3 coding sequence is TGTGCCCGCGACAGGGAGAAGGGCTACACCTTC.

The chain employs TRBV28 and TRBJ2-7, with TRBD1 identical over 7 bases. Germline V gene lookup returns CDR1 MDHEN and CDR2 SYDVKM. V shed 2 bases, J shed 6 bases, and the junction held 1 base outside the gene matches. CDR3 length: 12 amino acids. The CDR3 DNA reads as TGTGCCAGCAGTTTAAGACAGGGCGAGCAGTACTTC. Protein product: CASSLRQGEQYF.

The genes are TRBV19 and TRBJ1-4, with 11 bases fitting TRBD1. Germline V CDR1 and CDR2: LNHDA, SQIVND (reference sequence). This CDR3 has 15 residues. V was pared by 9 bases and J by 8 bases, with 11 bases of the junction left unmatched. This chain's CDR3 is CASREPGTGGEKLFF. CDR3 DNA: TGTGCCAGCCGAGAACCCGGGACAGGGGGAGAAAAACTGTTTTTT.

The CDR3 nucleotides are TGTGCCAGCAGCCTCCCGACTGCCCGTAGCTCCTACAATGAGCAGTTCTTC. Protein: CASSLPTARSSYNEQFF. The V gene is TRBV5-4, the J gene TRBJ2-1; D is unclear. The germline V and J ends were trimmed by 4 bases and 0 bases, with 17 bases remaining between them. CDR1 SGHNT and CDR2 YYREEE come from the germline V gene (reference sequence). CDR3 length: 17 residues.